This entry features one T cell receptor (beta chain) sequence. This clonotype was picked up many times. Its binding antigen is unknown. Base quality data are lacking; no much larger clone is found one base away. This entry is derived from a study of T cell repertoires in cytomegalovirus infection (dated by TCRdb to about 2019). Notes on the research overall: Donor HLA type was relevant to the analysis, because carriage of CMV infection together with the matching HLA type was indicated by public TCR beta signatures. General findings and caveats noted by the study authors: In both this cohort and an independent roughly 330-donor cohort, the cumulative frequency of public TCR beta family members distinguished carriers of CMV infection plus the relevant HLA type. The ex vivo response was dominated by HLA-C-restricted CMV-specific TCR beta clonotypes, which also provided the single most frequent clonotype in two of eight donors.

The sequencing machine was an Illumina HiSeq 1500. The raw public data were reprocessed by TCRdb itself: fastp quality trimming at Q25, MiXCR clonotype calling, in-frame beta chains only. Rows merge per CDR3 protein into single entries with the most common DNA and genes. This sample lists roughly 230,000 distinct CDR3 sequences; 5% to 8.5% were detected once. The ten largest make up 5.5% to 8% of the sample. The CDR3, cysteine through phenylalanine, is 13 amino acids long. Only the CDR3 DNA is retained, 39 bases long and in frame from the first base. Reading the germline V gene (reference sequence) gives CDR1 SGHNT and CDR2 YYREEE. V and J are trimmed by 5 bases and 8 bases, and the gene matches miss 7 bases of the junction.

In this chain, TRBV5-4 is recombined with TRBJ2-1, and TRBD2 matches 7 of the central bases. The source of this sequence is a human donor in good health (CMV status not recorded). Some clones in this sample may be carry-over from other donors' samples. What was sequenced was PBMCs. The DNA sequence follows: TGTGCCAGCAGTTGGACTAGAGGGGATGAGCAGTTCTTC. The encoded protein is CASSWTRGDEQFF.